What follows are 29 T cell receptor beta chains derived from one specimen sequenced in a study of shared clonotypes between healthy human individuals (dated by TCRdb to 2018 to 2020). The method behind the library was the immunoSEQ multiplex PCR assay. TCRdb provides this immuneACCESS table in a form limited to in-frame rearrangements. Some clones are lacking; in checked studies, under half of them reflect an unresolved V gene, and why the rest are absent is not known. Present in this sample are over a million clones, 95% to 99% of which were seen just once. The ten largest clones take up roughly 0.45% of the sample. Input material: naive CD4+ T cells sorted from blood. The cell subset or site tag for this specimen amounts to: CD45RA+ positively selected. These receptors originate from a man aged 30 to 45 in good health.

This CDR3 reads CASSVVDREGDTQYF. For the CDR3, the DNA is TGTGCCAGCAGCGTAGTTGACAGGGAAGGAGATACGCAGTATTTT. The chain employs TRBV9 and TRBJ2-3; 7 bases match TRBD1. Germline V gives CDR1 SGDLS, CDR2 YYNGEE. Trimming at V came to 0 bases and at J to 5 bases, leaving 6 bases not matched to a gene. The CDR3 totals 15 residues.

V is TRBV6-5 and J is TRBJ2-3; a possible D gene is TRBD2 (6 bases). The CDR3 sequence is 16 residues long. The V and J ends lost 4 bases and 6 bases respectively, with 20 bases between them. Per germline, CDR1 MNHEY and CDR2 SVGAGI. In nucleotides, the CDR3 is TGTGCCAGCAGTTCCACCGGGACTTTCCTTCGGGATACGCAGTATTTT. This gives the protein CASSSTGTFLRDTQYF.

This clone was detected a few times. V is TRBV9 and J is TRBJ1-2; no clear D. Germline V gene data show CDR1 as SGDLS and CDR2 as YYNGEE. V lost 3 bases and J lost 2, with 8 bases in between. There are 13 residues in the CDR3. The CDR3 DNA follows: TGTGCCAGCAGCGCAGAACTAAACTATGGCTACACCTTC. It codes for CASSAELNYGYTF.

The chain is built from TRBV2 and TRBJ2-3, with D unresolved. The CDR3 sequence is 16 residues long. The germline CDR1 and CDR2 sequences are SNHLY and FYNNEI. Trimming took 4 bases from V and 5 from J, leaving 19 bases between them. The CDR3 nucleotides are TGTGCCAGCAGTGCTGGGGTCCTAAGAGTGGGAGATACGCAGTATTTT. Protein: CASSAGVLRVGDTQYF.

This rearrangement joins TRBV10-3 to TRBJ1-5; D not resolved. V lost 8 bases and J 4 bases, leaving 12 bases between the germline ends. Germline V gene data show CDR1 as ENHRY and CDR2 as SYGVKD. The CDR3 sequence is 13 residues long. The CDR3 loop is CAIGGSLNQPQHF. The CDR3, as DNA: TGTGCCATCGGAGGGTCGCTGAATCAGCCCCAGCATTTT.

This chain uses TRBV18 with TRBJ2-5; 10 bases align to TRBD1. The length of the CDR3 is 20 residues. Germline V gene data show CDR1 as KGHSH and CDR2 as LQKENI. J was trimmed by 1 base and V by 3 bases; bases with no gene match: 17. The DNA for the CDR3 is TGTGCCAGCTCACCTCTTCGCGGTCGGGGGACAGGGGCTGTCCAAGAGACCCAGTACTTC. Translation: CASSPLRGRGTGAVQETQYF.

This chain joins TRBV6-6 and TRBJ2-1; D not resolved. The CDR3 covers 11 residues. Germline CDR1 is MNHNY and CDR2 is SVGAGI (reference sequence). Trimming pared 8 bases from V and 10 bases from J, leaving 12 bases between. CDR3: CASSNGVEQFF. DNA of the CDR3: TGTGCCAGCTCGAATGGCGTGGAGCAGTTCTTC.

A single count supports this clone. This chain joins TRBV7-2 and TRBJ1-1; D is undetermined. The germline V gene has CDR1 SGHTA and CDR2 FQGNSA. The CDR3 has 13 residues. With 0 bases removed from V and 8 bases from J, the gap between germline ends came to 10 bases. Here the CDR3 DNA reads TGTGCCAGCAGCTTAGCCAGTCTCACCGAAGCTTTCTTT. It specifies CASSLASLTEAFF.

The chain is built from TRBV5-1 and TRBJ1-3; 8 bases fit TRBD1. The germline V gene has CDR1 SGHRS and CDR2 YFSETQ. The CDR3 is 15 amino acids. With 1 base clipped from V and 5 bases from J, the junction kept 5 bases outside the gene matches. The CDR3 coding sequence is TGCGCCAGCAGCTTGTCGCAGGGGGCTAGAAACACCATATATTTT. Protein: CASSLSQGARNTIYF.

The chain has TRBV29-1 and TRBJ2-1, with 7 positions matching TRBD1. Germline values: CDR1 SQVTM, CDR2 ANQGSEA. Unmatched junction bases numbered 9, after V lost 6 bases and J lost 4 bases. The CDR3 covers 14 residues. In DNA, the CDR3 is TGCAGCGTCGTAAGGACAGGCCTTTACAATGAGCAGTTCTTC. It yields the protein CSVVRTGLYNEQFF.

The rearrangement links TRBV5-4 to TRBJ2-7; TRBD2 matches 8 bases. V was clipped by 4 bases and J by 1 base; unmatched bases: 16. Germline loops: CDR1 SGHNT, CDR2 YYREEE (reference sequence). This CDR3 spans 18 amino acids. The CDR3 is CASSRPASGSGLSYEQYF. The CDR3 region has the DNA TGTGCCAGCAGCCGCCCGGCTAGCGGGTCAGGATTGTCCTACGAGCAGTACTTC.

This rearrangement joins TRBV4-2 to TRBJ2-2; D not certain. V gave up 6 bases and J gave up 2 bases, with 7 bases separating them. Germline loops: CDR1 LGHNA, CDR2 YNFKEQ. The CDR3 sequence is 13 residues long. In nucleotides, the CDR3 is TGTGCCAGCAGTCTAGGAAACACCGGGGAGCTGTTTTTT. Protein product: CASSLGNTGELFF.

The J gene is TRBJ1-1, the V gene TRBV28, with 7 positions matching TRBD1. This CDR3 contains 14 residues. In germline, CDR1 is MDHEN, CDR2 SYDVKM. The junction had 7 bases not matched to a gene; V was cut back by 5 bases and J by 4 bases. The CDR3 bases are TGTGCCAGCAGTCCACCTCGACAGGGCACTGAAGCTTTCTTT. It is translated as CASSPPRQGTEAFF.

As for this clone: At the DNA level, this CDR3 is encoded by other sequences in the same sample as well. This chain connects TRBV18 to TRBJ2-2, with a tentative D call TRBD1 (6 bases). The germline V gene has CDR1 KGHSH and CDR2 LQKENI. This CDR3 has 14 amino acids. The V gene lost 3 bases and the J gene lost 3 bases, with 8 bases spanning the gap. The CDR3: CASSPYRDTGELFF. In nucleotides, the CDR3 is TGTGCCAGCTCACCTTACAGGGACACCGGGGAGCTGTTTTTT.

The chain recombines TRBV5-1 with TRBJ2-3; no definite D call. With 1 base removed from V and 6 bases from J, the gap between germline ends came to 12 bases. The germline V gene encodes CDR1 SGHRS and CDR2 YFSETQ. This CDR3 region has 14 residues. The CDR3 sequence: CASSLFLPRDTQYF. DNA for the CDR3: TGCGCCAGCAGCTTGTTCCTCCCTCGGGATACGCAGTATTTT.

V is TRBV5-4 and J is TRBJ2-1; D is uncertain. Germline V lookup: CDR1 SGHNT, CDR2 YYREEE (reference sequence). The CDR3 spans 15 residues. V was trimmed by 3 bases and J by 6 bases, leaving 16 bases between them. The chain's CDR3 is CASSSSPLYSNEQFF. Written as DNA, the CDR3 is TGTGCCAGCAGCTCCTCCCCATTATATAGCAATGAGCAGTTCTTC.

V is TRBV6-5 and J is TRBJ2-7; 11 nucleotides align to TRBD2. Germline V CDR1 and CDR2: MNHEY, SVGAGI. V lost 5 bases, J lost 3 bases, and 6 bases stayed unmatched. The CDR3 extends over 15 amino acids. CDR3 in DNA: TGTGCCAGCAGTCCTCGACTAGCGGGACTCTACGAGCAGTACTTC. This translates into CASSPRLAGLYEQYF.

This chain uses TRBV2 with TRBJ2-2; 9 bases are a match to TRBD1. This CDR3 has 13 amino acids. After removal of 5 bases from V and 11 bases from J, the junction contained 6 bases not matched to a gene. Germline lookup yields CDR1 SNHLY and CDR2 FYNNEI. As DNA, the CDR3 is TGTGCCAGCAGTCCAAACAGGGGGCTAGAGCTGTTTTTT. This encodes CASSPNRGLELFF.

This clone was detected only once. V is TRBV9 and J is TRBJ1-3; 8 positions agree with TRBD1. CDR1 is SGDLS and CDR2 is YYNGEE in the germline V gene. Trimming took 3 bases from V and 3 from J; bases not matched to a gene: 2. The CDR3 is 14 residues long. The CDR3 DNA reads TGTGCCAGCAGCGCAGGGGGCTTTGGAAACACCATATATTTT. Translation: CASSAGGFGNTIYF.

The chain couples TRBV6-1 to TRBJ2-1; D is unclear. The germline gives CDR1 MNHNS, CDR2 SASEGT. This CDR3 has 10 residues. The V end lost 6 bases, the J end lost 10 bases, and 7 bases lay between the germline ends. CDR3 in DNA: TGTGCCAGCAGGGCTGTGGAGCAGTTCTTC. Its protein is CASRAVEQFF.

The V call is TRBV7-3, the J call TRBJ2-1; weak D call: TRBD1 (6 bases). Trimming took off 5 bases at V and 10 bases at J, with 18 bases between the two ends. Germline assignment: CDR1 SGHTA and CDR2 FQGTGA. CDR3 length: 14 residues. The CDR3, as DNA: TGTGCCAGCAGCCAATGGGACACGGCAGGAGAGCAGTTCTTC. This gives the protein CASSQWDTAGEQFF. Combining the CDR3 with reference TRBV7-3 and TRBJ2-1 gives the whole variable domain GAGVSQTPSNKVTEKGKYVELRCDPISGHTALYWYRQSLGQGPEFLIYFQGTGAADDSGLPNDRFFAVRPEGSVSTLKIQRTERGDSAVYLCASSQWDTAGEQFFGPGTRLTVL.

J is TRBJ2-1 and V is TRBV7-2, with unresolved D. Germline CDR1 and CDR2: SGHTA and FQGNSA. Between the trimmed V and J ends, which lost 6 bases and 7 bases, there was a span of 7 bases. CDR3 length equals 11 residues. The CDR3 region has the DNA TGTGCCAGCAGTGCCCTAAATGAGCAGTTCTTC. Amino acid sequence: CASSALNEQFF.

The rearrangement links TRBV6-5 to TRBJ1-1; TRBD1 aligns across 10 bases. CDR3 length: 15 amino acids. The germline V gene encodes CDR1 MNHEY and CDR2 SVGAGI. V lost 2 bases, J lost 1 base, and 1 base stayed unmatched. CDR3 bases: TGTGCCAGCAGTTACAGGACAGGGGGGAACACTGAAGCTTTCTTT. This encodes CASSYRTGGNTEAFF.

The gene calls are TRBV7-8 and TRBJ2-2; D possibly corresponds to TRBD2 (6 bases). The CDR3 has 16 amino acids. Per germline, CDR1 SGHVS and CDR2 FQNEAQ. Trimming pared 4 bases from V and 0 bases from J, leaving 12 bases between. The CDR3 loop is CASSYFPGANTGELFF. CDR3 sequence (DNA): TGTGCCAGCAGCTACTTCCCGGGGGCGAACACCGGGGAGCTGTTTTTT.

In nucleotides, the CDR3 is TGTGCCAGCAGGGGCGGTTCGAACACCGGGGAGCTGTTTTTT. Its translation: CASRGGSNTGELFF. The chain joins TRBV7-2 to TRBJ2-2; no reliable D call. The CDR3 covers 14 residues. The V gene lost 6 bases and the J gene lost 0 bases, with 8 bases spanning the gap. Germline V lookup: CDR1 SGHTA, CDR2 FQGNSA.

The chain uses TRBV6-4 and TRBJ2-1; the match to TRBD2 covers 10 bases. Trimming cost V 5 bases and J 8 bases; bases outside gene matches: 9. The CDR3 has 15 residues. Germline CDR1 and CDR2: MRHNA and SNTAGT. The CDR3 here is CASSRAGGSFYEQFF. CDR3 nucleotides: TGTGCCAGCAGTCGAGCGGGAGGGAGTTTTTATGAGCAGTTCTTC.

The rearrangement links TRBV29-1 to TRBJ1-1; a possible D gene is TRBD1 (5 bases). V was pared by 5 bases and J by 0 bases, with 13 bases between. The length of the CDR3 is 14 residues. Germline V gives CDR1 SQVTM, CDR2 ANQGSEA. The chain's CDR3 is CSVSMTVMNTEAFF. In nucleotides, the CDR3 is TGCAGCGTTTCGATGACAGTAATGAACACTGAAGCTTTCTTT. Together with reference TRBV29-1 and TRBJ1-1, the CDR3 gives the full variable domain: SAVISQKPSRDICQRGTSLTIQCQVDSQVTMMFWYRQQPGQSLTLIATANQGSEATYESGFVIDKFPISRPNLTFSTLTVSNMSPEDSSIYLCSVSMTVMNTEAFFGQGTRLTVV.

The rearrangement joins TRBV6-1 to TRBJ2-1, with 9 bases lining up with TRBD2. Germline lookup yields CDR1 MNHNS and CDR2 SASEGT. CDR3 length equals 14 residues. Unmatched junction bases numbered 8, after V lost 10 bases and J lost 4 bases. In nucleotides, the CDR3 is TGTGCCATTCCGACTAGCGGATATTACAATGAGCAGTTCTTC. Residues: CAIPTSGYYNEQFF.

This chain links TRBV27 with TRBJ2-1; 11 bases match TRBD2. V trimming: 5 bases; J trimming: 6 bases; junction bases outside the gene matches: 6. CDR1 is MNHEY, CDR2 SMNVEV, per germline (reference sequence). There are 15 residues in the CDR3. The CDR3 region is CASSTLAGGGNEQFF. The CDR3, as DNA: TGTGCCAGCAGTACCTTAGCGGGAGGGGGCAATGAGCAGTTCTTC.